Listed below are T cell receptor beta chains from one sample, sequenced in a study of blood T cells in healthy people across ages. TCRdb re-derived calls from the 5' RACE reads in MiXCR, one entry per CDR3 protein. In the table there are 550,000 to 700,000 distinct CDR3 sequences, 25% to 30% of which are singletons. The sample taken for sequencing was blood. The receptors shown here come from a woman in her 70s in good health. CDR3s include the opening cysteine and the closing phenylalanine or tryptophan. D genes are given only for firm matches. A row's size may be missing; if present it is once, few, many or a size class.

V	J	D	size	CDR3	DNA
TRBV11-2	TRBJ2-7	.	.	CASTTKWGGHSYEQYF	TGTGCCAGCACCACTAAATGGGGGGGCCACTCCTACGAGCAGTACTTC
TRBV9	TRBJ1-1	TRBD1	few	CASSGSTGMNTEAFF	TGTGCCAGCAGCGGGTCGACAGGGATGAACACTGAAGCTTTCTTT
TRBV7-9	TRBJ1-2	TRBD1	few	CASSTTDRVYGYTF	TGTGCCAGCAGCACGACGGACAGGGTTTATGGCTACACCTTC
TRBV7-3	TRBJ2-5	TRBD1	few	CASSPGQASGQYF	TGTGCCAGCAGCCCTGGACAGGCCTCGGGGCAGTACTTC
TRBV24-1	TRBJ2-3	.	.	CATSDASVRTDTQYF	TGTGCCACCAGTGATGCATCGGTTCGCACAGATACGCAGTATTTT
TRBV20-1	TRBJ2-3	.	few	CSARDATVSTDTQYF	TGCAGTGCTAGAGACGCGACAGTTAGCACAGATACGCAGTATTTT
TRBV3-1	TRBJ2-1	TRBD1	.	CASSLLTGGDPDEQFF	TGTGCCAGCAGCCTATTGACAGGGGGCGATCCCGATGAGCAGTTCTTC
TRBV9	TRBJ1-2	.	.	CASSGAGTQYGYTF	TGTGCCAGCAGCGGAGCCGGGACTCAATATGGCTACACCTTC
TRBV5-1	TRBJ2-7	TRBD1	few	CASSLGSGQDYEQYF	TGCGCCAGCAGCTTGGGATCGGGACAGGACTACGAGCAGTACTTC
TRBV6-5	TRBJ2-1	TRBD1	many	CASREGGAWNEQFF	TGTGCCAGCAGAGAAGGGGGCGCTTGGAATGAGCAGTTCTTC
TRBV6-5	TRBJ1-2	TRBD1	few	CASSLARQGVSYGYTF	TGTGCCAGCAGTTTAGCTAGACAGGGGGTGAGCTATGGCTACACCTTC
TRBV5-1	TRBJ2-7	.	.	CASSLGWSSYEQYF	TGCGCCAGCAGCTTGGGCTGGAGCTCCTACGAGCAGTACTTC
TRBV29-1	TRBJ2-7	TRBD1	few	CSVAITGGITYEQYF	TGCAGCGTTGCCATCACAGGGGGGATTACCTACGAGCAGTACTTC
TRBV27	TRBJ2-7	.	.	CASSLQTGRGGEQYF	TGTGCCAGCAGTTTGCAGACAGGGCGAGGAGGGGAGCAGTACTTC